This TCR beta chain was found in a study of spatial heterogeneity in lung cancer. Turning to the study itself: Beta-chain sequences were consistently detected more often than alpha-chain sequences.

General study results and limits: Circulating ubiquitous expanded tumor TCRs were observed more frequently at resection than at follow-up.

V gave up 6 bases and J gave up 0 bases; unmatched junction bases: 4. CDR3 size: 15 residues. The time point was: sample taken at primary tumor resection. The study sequenced unsorted whole RNA from tumor, nontumor lung or frozen PBMC. The approximately 78 donors had untreated early-stage non-small cell lung cancer. Each TCR cDNA molecule bore a unique molecular identifier. TCRdb itself ran the 5' RACE reads through MiXCR, one entry per CDR3 protein. The data show 40,000 to 55,000 distinct CDR3 sequences, roughly 15% seen once. This clonotype occurred a few times. Its matching antigen is unknown. The receptor was isolated from a male donor with early-stage non-small cell lung cancer. The chain combines TRBV12-3 or TRBV12-4 with TRBJ2-3, with 9 positions matching TRBD2. Sample: PBMCs, taken at surgery. CDR3 region: CASRFLAGSTDTQYF. CDR3 coding DNA: TGTGCCAGCAGGTTCCTAGCGGGAAGCACAGATACGCAGTATTTT.